This is a list of T cell receptor beta chains from one sample in a study of CD8 T cells in ankylosing spondylitis. One entry per CDR3 protein, called by TCRdb with MiXCR from the 5' RACE reads. Here the sample spans some 130,000 distinct CDR3 sequences, approximately 17% being singletons. The specimen was blood, either unsorted or a sorted T cell fraction (not recorded which). These receptors were obtained from a male donor with ankylosing spondylitis. Each CDR3 is given with its conserved first and last residue. D genes are given only for firm matches. Expanded clones get a size class; other rows say once, few or many, or leave the size out.

D gene: .
J gene: TRBJ2-5
V gene: TRBV28
clone size: few
CDR3 DNA: TGTGCCAGCAGCCCGCAGTTCCAAGAGACCCAGTACTTC
CDR3 protein: CASSPQFQETQYF

D gene: TRBD1
J gene: TRBJ2-5
V gene: TRBV7-2
clone size: few
CDR3 DNA: TGTGCCAGCAGCCCGGGACAGGGTAGGGAGACCCAGTACTTC
CDR3 protein: CASSPGQGRETQYF

D gene: .
J gene: TRBJ2-3
V gene: TRBV27
clone size: few
CDR3 DNA: TGTGCCAGCAGTGCCTCGGACGGAGATACGCAGTATTTT
CDR3 protein: CASSASDGDTQYF

D gene: .
J gene: TRBJ2-1
V gene: TRBV28
clone size: few
CDR3 DNA: TGTGCCAGCTATAAGTGGGGGGCGGGACTTTACAATGAGCAGTTCTTC
CDR3 protein: CASYKWGAGLYNEQFF

D gene: .
J gene: TRBJ2-7
V gene: TRBV9
clone size: few
CDR3 DNA: TGTGCCAGCAGCGTAGATGCGTGGAACGAGCAGTACTTC
CDR3 protein: CASSVDAWNEQYF

D gene: TRBD1
J gene: TRBJ2-7
V gene: TRBV15
clone size: .
CDR3 DNA: TGTGCCACCAGCAGGGCACAGGGGGCATTGGGCGAGCAGTACTTC
CDR3 protein: CATSRAQGALGEQYF

D gene: TRBD1
J gene: TRBJ1-1
V gene: TRBV7-2
clone size: few
CDR3 DNA: TGTGCCAGCAGGGCTGACAGGGGGTCCGACACTGAAGCTTTCTTT
CDR3 protein: CASRADRGSDTEAFF

D gene: .
J gene: TRBJ1-3
V gene: TRBV10-3
clone size: .
CDR3 DNA: TGTGCCATTTGGACAGACACAGGAAACACCATATATTTT
CDR3 protein: CAIWTDTGNTIYF

D gene: TRBD1
J gene: TRBJ1-5
V gene: TRBV5-1
clone size: .
CDR3 DNA: TGCGCCAGCAGCCCCGGGGACAGGGAGAATAGCAATCAGCCCCAGCATTTT
CDR3 protein: CASSPGDRENSNQPQHF

D gene: .
J gene: TRBJ1-5
V gene: TRBV5-8
clone size: few
CDR3 DNA: TGTGCCAGCAGCTTTGGGGGGTTGAGGAATCAGCCCCAGCATTTT
CDR3 protein: CASSFGGLRNQPQHF

D gene: .
J gene: TRBJ1-6
V gene: TRBV27
clone size: few
CDR3 DNA: TGTGCCAGCGCGGGTTATAATTCACCCCTCCACTTT
CDR3 protein: CASAGYNSPLHF